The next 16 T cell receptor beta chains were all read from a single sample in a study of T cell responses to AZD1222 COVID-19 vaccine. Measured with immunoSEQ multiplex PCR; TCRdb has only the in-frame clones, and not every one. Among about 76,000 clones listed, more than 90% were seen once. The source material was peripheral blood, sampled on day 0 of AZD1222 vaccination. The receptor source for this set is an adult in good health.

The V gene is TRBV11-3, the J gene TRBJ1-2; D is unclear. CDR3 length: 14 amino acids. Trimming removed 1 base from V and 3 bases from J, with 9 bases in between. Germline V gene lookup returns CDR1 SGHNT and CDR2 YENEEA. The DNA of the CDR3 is TGTGCCAGCAGCTTAGGCACCCGAGACTATGGCTACACCTTC. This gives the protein CASSLGTRDYGYTF.

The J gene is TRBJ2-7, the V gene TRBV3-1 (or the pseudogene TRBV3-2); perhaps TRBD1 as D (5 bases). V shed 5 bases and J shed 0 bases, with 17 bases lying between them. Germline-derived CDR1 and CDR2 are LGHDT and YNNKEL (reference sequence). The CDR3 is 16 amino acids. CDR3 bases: TGTGCCAGCAGCTTCCGAACAGGTTCGAGCTCCTACGAGCAGTACTTC. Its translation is CASSFRTGSSSYEQYF.

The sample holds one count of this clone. Here the CDR3 reads CASSLMWTGNYNEQFF. CDR3 sequence (DNA): TGTGCCAGCAGCTTAATGTGGACAGGTAACTACAATGAGCAGTTCTTC. This chain joins TRBV11-3 and TRBJ2-1; 7 bases line up with TRBD1. Germline V gene data show CDR1 as SGHNT and CDR2 as YENEEA. Trimming took 2 bases from V and 3 from J; bases not matched to a gene: 7. This CDR3 region has 16 residues.

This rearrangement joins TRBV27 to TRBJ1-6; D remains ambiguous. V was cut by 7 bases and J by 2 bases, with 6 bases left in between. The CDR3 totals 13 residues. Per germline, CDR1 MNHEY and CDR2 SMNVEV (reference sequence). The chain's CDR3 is CASTKTYNSPLHF. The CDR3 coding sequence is TGTGCCAGCACCAAGACCTATAATTCACCCCTCCACTTT.

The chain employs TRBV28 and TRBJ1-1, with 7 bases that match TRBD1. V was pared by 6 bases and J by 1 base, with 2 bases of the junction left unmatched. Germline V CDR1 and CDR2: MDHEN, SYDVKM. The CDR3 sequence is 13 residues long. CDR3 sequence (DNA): TGTGCCAGCAGGACAGGGCAGAACACTGAAGCTTTCTTT. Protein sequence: CASRTGQNTEAFF. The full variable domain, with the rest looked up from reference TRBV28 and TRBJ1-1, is DVKVTQSSRYLVKRTGEKVFLECVQDMDHENMFWYRQDPGLGLRLIYFSYDVKMKEKGDIPEGYSVSREKKERFSLILESASTNQTSMYLCASRTGQNTEAFFGQGTRLTVV.

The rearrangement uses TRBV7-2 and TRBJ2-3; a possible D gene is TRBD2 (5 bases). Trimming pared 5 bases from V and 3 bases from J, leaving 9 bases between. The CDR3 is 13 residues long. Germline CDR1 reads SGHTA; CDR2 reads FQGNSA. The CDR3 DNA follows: TGTGCCAGCAGCGCCCCGGGGACAGATACGCAGTATTTT. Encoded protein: CASSAPGTDTQYF.

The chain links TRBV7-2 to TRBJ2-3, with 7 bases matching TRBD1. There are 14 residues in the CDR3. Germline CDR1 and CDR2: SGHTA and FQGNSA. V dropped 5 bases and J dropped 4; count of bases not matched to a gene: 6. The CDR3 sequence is CASSNRQGSDTQYF. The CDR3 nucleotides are TGTGCCAGCAGCAACCGACAGGGATCAGATACGCAGTATTTT.

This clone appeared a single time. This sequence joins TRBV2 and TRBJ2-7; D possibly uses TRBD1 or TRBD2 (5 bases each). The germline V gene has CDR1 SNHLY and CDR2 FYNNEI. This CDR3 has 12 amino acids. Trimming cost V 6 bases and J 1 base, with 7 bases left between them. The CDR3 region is CASRGESYEQYF. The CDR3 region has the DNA TGTGCCAGCAGAGGGGAGTCCTACGAGCAGTACTTC.

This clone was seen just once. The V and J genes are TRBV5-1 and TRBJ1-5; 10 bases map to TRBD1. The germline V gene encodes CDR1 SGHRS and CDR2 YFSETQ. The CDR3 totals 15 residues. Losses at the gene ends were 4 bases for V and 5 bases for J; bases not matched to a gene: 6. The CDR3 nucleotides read TGCGCCAGCAGCCCGGGGGGGACAGGGGATCAGCCCCAGCATTTT. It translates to CASSPGGTGDQPQHF.

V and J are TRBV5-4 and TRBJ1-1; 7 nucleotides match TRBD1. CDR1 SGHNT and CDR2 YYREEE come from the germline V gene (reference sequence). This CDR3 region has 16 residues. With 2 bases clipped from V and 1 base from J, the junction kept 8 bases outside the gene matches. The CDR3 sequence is CASSFLTGDGNTEAFF. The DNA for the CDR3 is TGTGCCAGCAGCTTCCTTACAGGGGACGGGAACACTGAAGCTTTCTTT.

The CDR3 nucleotides read TGTGCCAGCAGCCAACCCCTAGATGGACGGTGGTACCAAGAGACCCAGTACTTC. Protein: CASSQPLDGRWYQETQYF. The V and J genes are TRBV3-1 (or the pseudogene TRBV3-2) and TRBJ2-5; D uncertain. CDR3 length: 18 residues. CDR1 is LGHDT, CDR2 YNNKEL, per germline (reference sequence). V lost 2 bases, J lost 0 bases, and 19 bases lay in between.

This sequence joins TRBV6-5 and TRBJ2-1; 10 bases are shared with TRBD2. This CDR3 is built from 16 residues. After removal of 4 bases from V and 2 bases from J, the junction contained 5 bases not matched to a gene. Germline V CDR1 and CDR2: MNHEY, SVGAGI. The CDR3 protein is CASSSPSGRTYNEQFF. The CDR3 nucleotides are TGTGCCAGCAGTTCGCCTAGCGGGAGAACCTACAATGAGCAGTTCTTC.

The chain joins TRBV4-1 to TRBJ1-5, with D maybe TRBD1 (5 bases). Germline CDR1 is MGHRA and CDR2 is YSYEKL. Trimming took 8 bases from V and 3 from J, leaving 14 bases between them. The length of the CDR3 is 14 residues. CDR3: CASRGETVNQPQHF. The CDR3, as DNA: TGCGCCAGCCGAGGGGAGACAGTCAATCAGCCCCAGCATTTT.

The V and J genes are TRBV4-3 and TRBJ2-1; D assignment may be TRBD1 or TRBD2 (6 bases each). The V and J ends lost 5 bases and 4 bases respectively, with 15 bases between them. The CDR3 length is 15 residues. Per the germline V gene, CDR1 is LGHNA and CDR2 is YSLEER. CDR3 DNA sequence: TGCGCCAGCAGCTCCGACCTAGGGGGGTACAATGAGCAGTTCTTC. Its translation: CASSSDLGGYNEQFF.

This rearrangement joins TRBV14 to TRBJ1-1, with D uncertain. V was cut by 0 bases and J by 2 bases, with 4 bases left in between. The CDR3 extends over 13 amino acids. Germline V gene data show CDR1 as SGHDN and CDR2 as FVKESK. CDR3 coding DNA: TGTGCCAGCAGCCAAGAGGTTAACACTGAAGCTTTCTTT. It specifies CASSQEVNTEAFF.

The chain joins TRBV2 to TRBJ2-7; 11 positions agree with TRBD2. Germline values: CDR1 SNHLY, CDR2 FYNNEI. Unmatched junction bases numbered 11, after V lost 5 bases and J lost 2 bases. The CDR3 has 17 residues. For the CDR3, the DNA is TGTGCCAGCAGTCCTCAAGTACTAGCGGGGGTTCCCTACGAGCAGTACTTC. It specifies CASSPQVLAGVPYEQYF.